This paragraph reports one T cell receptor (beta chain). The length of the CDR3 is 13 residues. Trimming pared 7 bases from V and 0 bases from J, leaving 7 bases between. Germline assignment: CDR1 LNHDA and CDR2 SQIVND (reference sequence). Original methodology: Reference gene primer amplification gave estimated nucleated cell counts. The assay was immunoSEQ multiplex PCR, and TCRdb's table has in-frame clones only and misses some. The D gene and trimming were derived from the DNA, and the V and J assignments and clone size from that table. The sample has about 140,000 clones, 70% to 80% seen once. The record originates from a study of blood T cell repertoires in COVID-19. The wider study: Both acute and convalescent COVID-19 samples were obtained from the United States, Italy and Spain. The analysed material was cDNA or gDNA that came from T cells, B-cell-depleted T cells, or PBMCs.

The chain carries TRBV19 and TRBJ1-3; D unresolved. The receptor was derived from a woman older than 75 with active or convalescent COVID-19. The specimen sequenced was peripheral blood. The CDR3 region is CASKRGSGNTIYF. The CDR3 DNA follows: TGTGCCAGTAAAAGAGGCTCTGGAAACACCATATATTTT.